This entry features one TCR beta chain sequence. What antigen it recognizes has not been identified. No much larger clone is present one base from it, and per-base qualities are unavailable. This entry comes from a study of blood T cell repertoires in COVID-19 (dated by TCRdb to 2020 to 2021). Some background on the complete study: Collaborator samples came from the United States, Italy and Spain and covered acute and convalescent phases of COVID-19. The material from the prospective study consisted of cDNA or gDNA derived from T cells, B-cell-depleted T cells, or PBMCs. Deeply sampled blood TCRbeta repertoires from subjects exposed to, actively infected with, or recovered from COVID-19 were included in the dataset. The repertoires were released in a freely available public database meant as a resource for research on the immune response to SARS-CoV-2. Samples came from the ongoing ImmuneRACE study (first 160 participants) plus 1,254 subjects from 6 global collaborators. A de-identified subject ID, COVID-19 status, age in years and sex were almost always included in the sample metadata. Where available, HLA class I and class II types were taken from metadata supplied by the sample provider and were not determined by assay-based typing. Overall study results and their limits: How much clinical and demographic metadata was included differed by source and by participant, and the metadata was provided uncurated.

Another Seattle source contributed samples from volunteer blood donors who had recovered from COVID-19. Whole blood was collected in K2EDTA tubes by collaborating institutions according to the institutions' own protocols. Collaborator samples were shipped for TCRbeta analysis as frozen whole blood, isolated PBMCs, or DNA extracted from either sample type. TCRbeta CDR3 regions were amplified from genomic DNA by means of the immunoSEQ Assay, a bias-controlled multiplex PCR. Per the source publication's procedure: The number of nucleated cells in each sample was estimated by amplification of reference gene primers within the assay. To quantify the absolute abundance of each unique TCRbeta CDR3 rearrangement, sequence reads were collapsed and filtered. For each sample, productive Simpson clonality was calculated as the square root of Simpson's diversity index over productive rearrangements. Drawn from immuneACCESS, this table holds only the in-frame rearrangements with V and J called that TCRdb kept. Clones are partly lost; checked studies trace under half to an unresolved V gene and leave the rest unexplained. V, J and clone size are those of that table, while D and trimming were read from the DNA. The sample contains approximately 240,000 clones, about 80% of them found a single time. Of the sample, about 2.9% is held by the ten largest clones.

Sequenced sample: peripheral blood. The clonotype comes from a woman aged 25 to 39 who had recovered from COVID-19.

This receptor has the CDR3 CASVGQGINEQYF. Here is the DNA: TGTGCCAGCGTGGGACAGGGGATTAACGAGCAGTACTTC. The sequence joins TRBV2 to TRBJ2-7; 10 central nucleotides agree with TRBD1. Trimming takes 8 bases off V and 5 bases off J; junction bases not matched to a gene: 6. Inclusive of the bounding cysteine and phenylalanine, the CDR3 is 13 residues long. The retained sequence is limited to the CDR3, 39 bases, with the frame set at the first base. The germline V gene provides CDR1 SNHLY and CDR2 FYNNEI.